This T cell receptor beta chain was retrieved from a study of blood T cells in healthy people across ages. The CDR3 contains 16 residues. Germline values: CDR1 SGHRS, CDR2 YFSETQ. The authors ran a second PCR of about 7 to 11 cycles using a sample-barcoded 5' primer and a J-beta primer mix. TCRdb re-called the 5' RACE reads with MiXCR, one entry per CDR3 protein. The sample includes around 2 million distinct CDR3 sequences, roughly two fifths of them seen just once. Concerning this clonotype itself: Sequence at one end of the junction differs from germline and may be a read error.

Sample: blood. V gene TRBV5-1 combines with J gene TRBJ1-2; 12 bases match TRBD1. The clonotype comes from a human donor in good health. The CDR3 reads CVSSLVGTGGSPGYTF. The CDR3 bases are TGCGTCAGCAGCTTGGTCGGGACAGGGGGCTCTCCTGGCTACACCTTC. Combining the CDR3 with reference TRBV5-1 and TRBJ1-2 gives the whole variable domain KAGVTQTPRYLIKTRGQQVTLSCSPISGHRSVSWYQQTPGQGLQFLFEYFSETQRNKGNFPGRFSGRQFSNSRSEMNVSTLELGDSALYLCVSSLVGTGGSPGYTFGSGTRLTVV.